The subject of this entry is one TCR beta chain. The junction shows a germline mismatch at one end, possibly a read error. Investigators took RNA and DNA out together from approximately 22-30 mg of unsorted bulk tissue. Total RNA amounting to roughly 450 ng was the source from which TCR beta cDNA was made with a constant-region primer. Investigators got TCR beta libraries out of three nested multiplex PCR rounds, done with slightly modified ARM-PCR. TRBV1-TRBV30 forward primers paired with a C-beta reverse primer were used in the first two PCR rounds, which ran roughly 10 cycles each. TCRdb reanalysed the multiplex PCR reads using MiXCR and keeps one entry per CDR3 protein. The profile shows about 130,000 distinct CDR3 sequences, approximately 64% of them singletons. The sample belongs to a study of tumor-infiltrating lymphocytes in primary liver carcinoma. There are 17 residues in the CDR3. The germline V gene encodes CDR1 SGHNT and CDR2 YENEEA.

This receptor was taken from a woman in her sixties with primary liver carcinoma and hepatitis B virus infection. The J gene is TRBJ2-7, the V gene TRBV11-3; 11 bases are a match to TRBD2. The sequenced material came from liver tumor tissue from sampling region 3. Sample subset: tumor region T3, left-lateral pole. The CDR3: CASSSPGLAEGRHEKYF. Written as DNA, the CDR3 is TGTGCCAGCAGCTCACCGGGACTAGCGGAGGGCCGACACGAGAAGTACTTC.